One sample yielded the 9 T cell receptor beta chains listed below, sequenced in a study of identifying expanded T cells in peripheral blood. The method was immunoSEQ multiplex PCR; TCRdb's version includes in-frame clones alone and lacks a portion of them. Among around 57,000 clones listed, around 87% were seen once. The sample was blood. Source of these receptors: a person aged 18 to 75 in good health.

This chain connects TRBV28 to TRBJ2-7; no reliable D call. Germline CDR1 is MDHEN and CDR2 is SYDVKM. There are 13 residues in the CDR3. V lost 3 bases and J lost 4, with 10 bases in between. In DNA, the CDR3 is TGTGCCAGCAGTTTCAACAGAAGATACGAGCAGTACTTC. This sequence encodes CASSFNRRYEQYF.

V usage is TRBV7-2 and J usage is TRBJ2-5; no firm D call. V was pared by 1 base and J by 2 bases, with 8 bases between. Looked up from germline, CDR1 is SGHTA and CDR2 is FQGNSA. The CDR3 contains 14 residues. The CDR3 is CASSLGGLQETQYF. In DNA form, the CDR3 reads TGTGCCAGCAGCTTAGGTGGGCTTCAAGAGACCCAGTACTTC.

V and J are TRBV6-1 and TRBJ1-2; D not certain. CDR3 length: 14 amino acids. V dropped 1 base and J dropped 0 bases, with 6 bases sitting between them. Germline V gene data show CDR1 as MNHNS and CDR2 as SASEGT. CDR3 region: CASSEEATNYGYTF. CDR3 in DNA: TGTGCCAGCAGTGAAGAGGCAACTAACTATGGCTACACCTTC.

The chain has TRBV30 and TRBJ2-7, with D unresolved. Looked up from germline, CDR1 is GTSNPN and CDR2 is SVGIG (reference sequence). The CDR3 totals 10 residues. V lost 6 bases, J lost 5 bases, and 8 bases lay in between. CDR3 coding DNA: TGTGCCTGCGCTCAGGACGAGCAGTACTTC. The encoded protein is CACAQDEQYF. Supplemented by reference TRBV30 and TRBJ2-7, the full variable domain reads SQTIHQWPATLVQPVGSPLSLECTVEGTSNPNLYWYRQAAGRGLQLLFYSVGIGQISSEVPQNLSASRPQDRQFILSSKKLLLSDSGFYLCACAQDEQYFGPGTRLTVT.

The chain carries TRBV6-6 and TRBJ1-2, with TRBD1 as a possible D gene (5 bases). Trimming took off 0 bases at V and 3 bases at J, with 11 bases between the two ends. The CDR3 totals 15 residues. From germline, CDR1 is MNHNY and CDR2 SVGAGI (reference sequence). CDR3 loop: CASSYSGRLDYGYTF. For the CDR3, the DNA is TGTGCCAGCAGTTACTCGGGGCGTCTCGACTATGGCTACACCTTC.

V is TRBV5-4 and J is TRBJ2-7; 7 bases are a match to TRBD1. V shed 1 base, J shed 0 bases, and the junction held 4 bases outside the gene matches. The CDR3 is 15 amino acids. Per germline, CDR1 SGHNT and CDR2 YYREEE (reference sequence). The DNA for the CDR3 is TGTGCCAGCAGCTTGCCGGGACAGAGCTCCTACGAGCAGTACTTC. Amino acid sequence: CASSLPGQSSYEQYF.

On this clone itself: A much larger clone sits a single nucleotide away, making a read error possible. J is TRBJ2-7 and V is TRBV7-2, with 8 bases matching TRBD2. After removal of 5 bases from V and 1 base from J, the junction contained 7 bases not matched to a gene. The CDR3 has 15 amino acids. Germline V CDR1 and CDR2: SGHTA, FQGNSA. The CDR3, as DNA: TGTGCCAGCAGCCAAGAGACTAGCGAGTCCTACGAGCAGTACTTC. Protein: CASSQETSESYEQYF. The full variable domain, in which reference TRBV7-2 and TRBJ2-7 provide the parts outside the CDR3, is GAGVSQSPSNKVTEKGKDVELRCDPISGHTALYWYRQSLGQGLEFLIYFQGNSAPDKSGLPSDRFSAERTGGSVSTLTIQRTQQEDSAVYLCASSQETSESYEQYFGPGTRLTVT.

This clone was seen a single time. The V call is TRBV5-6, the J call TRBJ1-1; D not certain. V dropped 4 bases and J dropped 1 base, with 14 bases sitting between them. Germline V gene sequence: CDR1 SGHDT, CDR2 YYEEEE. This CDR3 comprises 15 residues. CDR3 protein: CASSGSRRGNTEAFF. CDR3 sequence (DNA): TGTGCCAGCAGCGGTTCGAGACGGGGGAACACTGAAGCTTTCTTT.

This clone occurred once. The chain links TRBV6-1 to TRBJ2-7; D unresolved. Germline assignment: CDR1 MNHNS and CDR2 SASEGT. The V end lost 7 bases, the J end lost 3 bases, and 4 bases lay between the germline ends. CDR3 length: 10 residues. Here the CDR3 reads CASNSYEQYF. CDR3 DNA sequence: TGTGCCAGCAACAGCTACGAGCAGTACTTC.